This entry lists 24 T cell receptor beta chains sequenced from one sample in a study of yellow fever vaccine responses in identical twins. TCRdb reanalysed the RT-PCR reads using MiXCR and keeps one entry per CDR3 protein. The table lists about 1,000 distinct CDR3 sequences, roughly 80% of them singletons. This specimen was T cells from blood (PBMCs), unsorted or a sorted subset (not recorded which), taken before or after yellow fever vaccination (not recorded which). Every receptor here comes from a female donor who received the yellow fever vaccine.

For the CDR3, the DNA is TGTGCCATCAGTGAGTCCCCAGGGGTCTCGATTGGCTACACCTTC. As protein: CAISESPGVSIGYTF. This chain joins TRBV10-3 and TRBJ1-2; D may be TRBD1 (6 bases). Germline CDR1 ENHRY, CDR2 SYGVKD. V lost 0 bases and J lost 7, with 15 bases in between. This CDR3 is 15 amino acids long.

The chain is built from TRBV12-5 and TRBJ1-1, with D possibly TRBD1 on 5 matching bases. Trimming left V 6 bases short and J 5 bases short, with 13 bases between. CDR3 length: 13 amino acids. Germline CDR1 and CDR2: LGHNT and FRNRAP. CDR3 protein: CASGPPGTTEAFF. For the CDR3, the DNA is TGTGCTAGTGGCCCGCCCGGGACTACTGAAGCTTTCTTT.

V is TRBV14 and J is TRBJ2-2; 8 bases fit TRBD1. CDR3 length: 15 residues. V dropped 4 bases and J dropped 4; count of bases not matched to a gene: 5. Germline CDR1 is SGHDN and CDR2 is FVKESK. CDR3 in DNA: TGTGCCAGCAGCCGAAGACAGGGGAGCACCGGGGAGCTGTTTTTT. It codes for CASSRRQGSTGELFF.

The chain is built from TRBV12-3 or TRBV12-4 and TRBJ2-7; 8 nucleotides align to TRBD2. The CDR3 totals 14 residues. J was trimmed by 2 bases and V by 8 bases; bases with no gene match: 8. In nucleotides, the CDR3 is TGTGCCAGCTCTTCCCCGGGACTAGCCTACGAGCAGTACTTC. As protein: CASSSPGLAYEQYF.

This clonotype was recorded once. The V call is TRBV4-1, the J call TRBJ2-7, with 9 positions matching TRBD2. The CDR3 extends over 16 amino acids. Germline CDR1 MGHRA, CDR2 YSYEKL. V was clipped by 1 base and J by 0 bases; unmatched bases: 4. CDR3 loop: CASSQASGKISYEQYF. DNA for the CDR3: TGCGCCAGCAGCCAAGCTAGCGGGAAAATCTCCTACGAGCAGTACTTC.

By proportion, this clonotype is hyperexpanded. This sequence joins TRBV6-5 and TRBJ1-2; TRBD1 might be the D (5 bases). Trimming took 2 bases from V and 8 from J, leaving 9 bases between them. Germline CDR1 is MNHEY and CDR2 is SVGAGI. This CDR3 comprises 12 residues. The CDR3, as DNA: TGTGCCAGCAGTTACGGGGGGGAAGGCTACACCTTC. Translated: CASSYGGEGYTF.

This clonotype appeared a few times. The V and J genes are TRBV10-2 and TRBJ1-4; a possible D gene is TRBD1 (5 bases). This CDR3 has 14 residues. The V and J ends lost 6 bases and 8 bases respectively, with 16 bases between them. Germline V gene data show CDR1 as WSHSY and CDR2 as SAAADI. The DNA of the CDR3 is TGCGCCAGCAGAGTACAGGCAGGGAGGGAAAAACTGTTTTTT. Its protein is CASRVQAGREKLFF.

This chain links TRBV9 with TRBJ2-5, with D perhaps TRBD1 or TRBD2 (6 bases each). V lost 0 bases and J lost 2, with 11 bases in between. CDR1 is SGDLS, CDR2 YYNGEE, per germline. CDR3 length: 15 amino acids. In nucleotides, the CDR3 is TGTGCCAGCAGCGTAGTCGGGGGCAAACAAGAGACCCAGTACTTC. This encodes CASSVVGGKQETQYF. Drawing the rest from reference TRBV9 and TRBJ2-5, the complete variable domain is DSGVTQTPKHLITATGQRVTLRCSPRSGDLSVYWYQQSLDQGLQFLIQYYNGEERAKGNILERFSAQQFPDLHSELNLSSLELGDSALYFCASSVVGGKQETQYFGPGTRLLVL.

The V and J genes are TRBV11-2 and TRBJ2-5, with D unclear. CDR3 size: 13 residues. V gave up 2 bases and J gave up 2 bases, with 6 bases separating them. Germline CDR1 is SGHAT and CDR2 is FQNNGV. The CDR3, as DNA: TGTGCCAGCAGCTTATCTCCACAAGAGACCCAGTACTTC. It codes for CASSLSPQETQYF.

V gene TRBV7-9 combines with J gene TRBJ1-3; D is perhaps TRBD1 (5 bases). The V gene lost 3 bases and the J gene lost 2 bases, with 8 bases spanning the gap. Germline CDR1 is SEHNR and CDR2 is FQNEAQ (reference sequence). The CDR3 covers 14 residues. The CDR3 sequence: CASSFGTAGNTIYF. As DNA, the CDR3 is TGTGCCAGCAGCTTCGGGACCGCTGGAAACACCATATATTTT.

This clonotype was observed a single time. The CDR3 DNA reads TGTGCCACCAGCAGCCCTACATGGTTTGGAGGTGAGCAGTTCTTC. The encoded protein is CATSSPTWFGGEQFF. The chain couples TRBV15 to TRBJ2-1, with a tentative D call TRBD2 (5 bases). The CDR3 covers 15 residues. Germline V gene data show CDR1 as LNHNV and CDR2 as YYDKDF (reference sequence). V lost 3 bases and J 9 bases, leaving 18 bases between the germline ends.

J is TRBJ1-2 and V is TRBV13; D is perhaps TRBD1 (6 bases). Germline V CDR1 and CDR2: PRHDT, FYEKMQ (reference sequence). Trimming pared 6 bases from V and 2 bases from J, leaving 10 bases between. This CDR3 is 13 amino acids long. The CDR3 here is CASRVGGNYGYTF. The CDR3 DNA is TGTGCCAGCAGGGTAGGGGGGAACTATGGCTACACCTTC.

In its sample, this clonotype was seen once. The V and J genes are TRBV6-2 or TRBV6-3 and TRBJ2-3, with 8 positions matching TRBD2. Germline V gene lookup returns CDR1 MNHEY and CDR2 SVGEGT. Trimming cost V 2 bases and J 4 bases; bases outside gene matches: 8. CDR3 length equals 16 residues. CDR3 DNA sequence: TGTGCCAGCAGTTACCTTAGCGGGGCATACTCAGATACGCAGTATTTT. Translation: CASSYLSGAYSDTQYF.

The genes are TRBV30 and TRBJ1-1; 10 nucleotides agree with TRBD1. Germline CDR1 reads GTSNPN; CDR2 reads SVGIG (reference sequence). Trimming removed 1 base from V and 11 bases from J; junction bases left unmatched: 10. The CDR3 extends over 14 amino acids. The CDR3 loop is CAWSGSGTGADAFF. The DNA for the CDR3 is TGTGCCTGGAGTGGCTCCGGGACAGGGGCAGACGCTTTCTTT.

V and J are TRBV10-1 and TRBJ1-1; D gene uncertain. V gave up 4 bases and J gave up 2 bases, with 8 bases separating them. This CDR3 is 13 amino acids long. CDR1 is WNHNN and CDR2 is SYGVQD in the germline V gene (reference sequence). CDR3 nucleotides: TGCGCCAGCAGTGCCGACACTAACACTGAAGCTTTCTTT. This translates into CASSADTNTEAFF.

The chain recombines TRBV10-1 with TRBJ1-2; D perhaps matches TRBD1 (6 bases). The CDR3 is 14 amino acids. The ends were cut back, 8 bases at V and 3 bases at J, with 16 bases in the middle. Per germline, CDR1 WNHNN and CDR2 SYGVQD (reference sequence). CDR3 DNA sequence: TGCGCCAGCCGGCGGACAGATTTCCACTATGGCTACACCTTC. Translated, it gives CASRRTDFHYGYTF.

The V gene is TRBV21-1, the J gene TRBJ1-6; TRBD1, the D gene given by the table, was not confirmed from the DNA. TRBV21-1 is annotated as a pseudogene. The CDR3 spans 15 residues. The CDR3 loop reads CASSNREGANSPLHF. The CDR3, as DNA: TGTGCCAGCAGCAACAGGGAAGGGGCTAATTCACCCCTCCACTTT.

This chain links TRBV11-2 with TRBJ2-4, with a tentative D call TRBD2 (5 bases). Trimming cost V 4 bases and J 2 bases, with 12 bases left between them. CDR3 size: 15 residues. Germline-derived CDR1 and CDR2 are SGHAT and FQNNGV. The CDR3 spells CASSSSHSPKNIQYF. The CDR3 DNA reads TGTGCCAGCAGCTCTAGCCATTCTCCCAAAAACATTCAGTACTTC.

J is TRBJ2-1 and V is TRBV4-1; 9 bases map to TRBD2. Germline-derived CDR1 and CDR2 are MGHRA and YSYEKL. The CDR3 covers 16 residues. The V segment lost 3 bases and the J segment 0 bases; nucleotides outside the gene matches: 3. For the CDR3, the DNA is TGCGCCAGCAGCCAGGATAGCGGGGGCTCCTACAATGAGCAGTTCTTC. This gives the protein CASSQDSGGSYNEQFF.

The chain links TRBV12-3 or TRBV12-4 to TRBJ1-5, with D tentatively TRBD1 (6 bases). The CDR3 loop spans 16 amino acids. Trimming removed 3 bases from V and 0 bases from J, with 12 bases in between. Written as DNA, the CDR3 is TGTGCCAGCAGTTTCAGGGGCCGCGATAGCAATCAGCCCCAGCATTTT. Translated, it gives CASSFRGRDSNQPQHF.

The chain joins TRBV4-1 to TRBJ2-1; 11 nucleotides align to TRBD1. Germline V lookup: CDR1 MGHRA, CDR2 YSYEKL. The V and J ends lost 5 bases and 12 bases, in that order; junction bases with no gene match: 9. The CDR3 runs to 14 residues. The CDR3 nucleotides are TGCGCCAGCAGCGGCCGGGACAGGGGGTCAGGGCAGTTCTTC. Translation gives CASSGRDRGSGQFF.

The chain has TRBV4-2 and TRBJ1-6; possible D gene TRBD1, 5 bases. Germline CDR1 LGHNA, CDR2 YNFKEQ. Trimming removed 4 bases from V and 10 bases from J, with 11 bases in between. The CDR3 spans 13 residues. CDR3 DNA sequence: TGTGCCAGCAGCCCCGGGACTGACTCACCCCTCCACTTT. Its protein is CASSPGTDSPLHF.

The J gene is TRBJ2-2, the V gene TRBV11-3, with D uncertain. This CDR3 is built from 14 residues. V dropped 5 bases and J dropped 0 bases, with 7 bases sitting between them. Germline V gives CDR1 SGHNT, CDR2 YENEEA. The CDR3 here is CASSKAANTGELFF. DNA for the CDR3: TGTGCCAGCAGCAAGGCCGCGAACACCGGGGAGCTGTTTTTT.

The chain carries TRBV12-3 or TRBV12-4 and TRBJ2-7; D may match TRBD1 or TRBD2 (5 bases each). The CDR3 contains 13 residues. V lost 5 bases, J lost 5 bases, and 13 bases lay in between. CDR3 coding DNA: TGTGCCAGCAGTCGGACGAGGGGCCACGAGCAGTACGTC. This translates into CASSRTRGHEQYV.